A selection of T cell receptor beta chains follows, all from one sample in a study of glioma-infiltrating T cells after dendritic cell vaccination. Some clones are missing from TCRdb's copy, which holds only in-frame ones; the method was immunoSEQ multiplex PCR. The table has about 92,000 clones, 65% to 90% seen once; the top ten hold around 14%. Material: blood, obtained before dendritic cell vaccination. These receptor sequences come from a human donor with glioblastoma. CDR3s include the opening cysteine and the closing phenylalanine or tryptophan. Each record gives: V gene, clone size, D gene, J gene, CDR3 DNA, CDR3 protein. D genes are given only for firm matches. Clone size is stated in some rows and not others, as once, few, many or a class when expanded.

TRBV12-1,NA,NA,TRBJ2-3,TGTGCCAGCAATCCTCATTACCTCCCCCAGCGGGGCAGCACAGATACGCAGTATTTT,CASNPHYLPQRGSTDTQYF
TRBV5-6,NA,NA,TRBJ2-3,TGTGCCAGCAGCTTAAAGGGGACAGATACGCAGTATTTT,CASSLKGTDTQYF
TRBV9,NA,TRBD2,TRBJ2-7,TGTGCCAGCAGCAGCGGGAGCTCCTACGAGCAGTACTTC,CASSSGSSYEQYF
TRBV29-1,NA,NA,TRBJ2-7,TGCAGCGTTGAAAGCATAGACAACTCCTACGAGCAGTACTTC,CSVESIDNSYEQYF
TRBV6-5,NA,TRBD1,TRBJ2-5,TGTGCCAGTCAACCGGGACAGGGGGTCCAAGAGACCCAGTACTTC,CASQPGQGVQETQYF
TRBV7-7,NA,TRBD2,TRBJ2-1,TGTGCCAGCAGCCAAACCGGGACTAGCGGGCAGCAGTTCTTC,CASSQTGTSGQQFF
TRBV7-6,NA,NA,TRBJ2-7,TGTGCCAGCAGTCCAGGAGGCTACGAGCAGTACTTC,CASSPGGYEQYF
TRBV18,once,NA,TRBJ2-2,TGTGCCAGCTCACCGTCCGGAGGCACCGGGGAGCTGTTTTTT,CASSPSGGTGELFF
TRBV6-5,once,NA,TRBJ2-3,TGTGCCAGCAGTTGGAGAGGAGGCGCACCGGATACGCAGTATTTT,CASSWRGGAPDTQYF
TRBV5-1,few,TRBD1,TRBJ1-5,TGCGCCAGCAGCGAGGGACAGATCAATCAGCCCCAGCATTTT,CASSEGQINQPQHF
TRBV7-3,NA,NA,TRBJ2-3,TGTGCCAGCAGCTTGGGACACTTAAGCACAGATACGCAGTATTTT,CASSLGHLSTDTQYF
TRBV7-2,NA,TRBD1,TRBJ1-5,TGTGCCAGCAGCTGGACAGGCATCAATCAGCCCCAGCATTTT,CASSWTGINQPQHF
TRBV19,NA,NA,TRBJ2-7,TGTGCCACCGGCCCAGGGGGGAGCTACGAGCAGTACTTC,CATGPGGSYEQYF
TRBV29-1,NA,NA,TRBJ1-2,TGCAGCGTCACCCCTTCGGGGGAGGAAGGCTACACCTTC,CSVTPSGEEGYTF
TRBV7-9,NA,NA,TRBJ2-1,TGTGCCAGCAGCTTAGAGGGGGTTTACAATGAGCAGTTCTTC,CASSLEGVYNEQFF
TRBV5-1,NA,NA,TRBJ2-7,TGCGCCAGCAGCTTGGGTGGGGGGAAGGGACTGGAACAGTACTTC,CASSLGGGKGLEQYF
TRBV11-2,medium-sized,TRBD1,TRBJ2-7,TGTGCCAGCAGCGCCGGGACAGGGGGCTTAAGCTCCTACGAGCAGTACTTC,CASSAGTGGLSSYEQYF
TRBV29-1,NA,TRBD1,TRBJ1-2,TGCAGCGCTGGGACAGGGGTTGATGGCTACACCTTC,CSAGTGVDGYTF
TRBV28,NA,NA,TRBJ2-7,TGTGCCAGCAGACCCCCTCAGGGTAGTTACCTCCACGAGCAGTACTTC,CASRPPQGSYLHEQYF
TRBV5-4,once,TRBD2,TRBJ2-3,TGTGCCAGCAGCGGGGTGGGAGGACTAGCGATGCAGTATTTT,CASSGVGGLAMQYF
TRBV7-2,NA,NA,TRBJ2-7,TGTGCCAGCAGCCCTACGTCCTACGAGCAGTACTTC,CASSPTSYEQYF
TRBV7-9,once,NA,TRBJ2-2,TGTGCCAGCCGCGGTGACACCGGGGAGCTGTTTTTT,CASRGDTGELFF
TRBV9,NA,TRBD1,TRBJ2-2,TGTGCCAGCAGCGAGAACCGGGACAGGGCGAACACCGGGGAGCTGTTTTTT,CASSENRDRANTGELFF
TRBV7-6,NA,TRBD2,TRBJ2-7,TGTGCCAGCAGTAGGAGCGGGGGGGTAAAGACCTACGAGCAGTACTTC,CASSRSGGVKTYEQYF
TRBV7-9,many,NA,TRBJ2-1,TGTGCCAGCAGCCCTCGTGGGGTAGCGGAGTACAATGAGCAGTTCTTC,CASSPRGVAEYNEQFF
TRBV9,NA,NA,TRBJ2-7,TGTGCCAGCAGCGTAGCCGTTGCGGGAAGTGCCTACGAGCAGTACTTC,CASSVAVAGSAYEQYF
TRBV6-5,NA,TRBD2,TRBJ2-2,TGTGCCAGCAAATTACGGGGGGGCCGCACCGGGGAGCTGTTTTTT,CASKLRGGRTGELFF
TRBV7-2,NA,NA,TRBJ1-1,TGTGCCAGCAGTCCCGGGGGGCCGACAGCTTTCTTT,CASSPGGPTAFF
TRBV14,few,NA,TRBJ2-3,TGTGCCAGCAGCCAAGGCACGAGGGGCACAGATACGCAGTATTTT,CASSQGTRGTDTQYF
TRBV7-2,NA,TRBD1,TRBJ1-1,TGTGCCAGCAGCTTAGCGGCAGGGGGCACTGAAGCTTTCTTT,CASSLAAGGTEAFF
TRBV5-6,NA,NA,TRBJ1-4,TGTGCCAGCAGACGTATAGGGGCAACTAATGAAAAACTGTTTTTT,CASRRIGATNEKLFF
TRBV7-7,NA,NA,TRBJ1-4,TGTGCCAGCAGCTGGTGGACTCAAAAACTGTTTTTT,CASSWWTQKLFF
TRBV5-1,NA,NA,TRBJ1-5,TGCGCCAGCAGCCCCCAGGGCTTTAGCAATCAGCCCCAGCATTTT,CASSPQGFSNQPQHF
TRBV9,NA,NA,TRBJ1-3,TGTGCCAGCAGCGTAGGGGTAGGGGCTGGAAACACCATATATTTT,CASSVGVGAGNTIYF
TRBV30,NA,TRBD1,TRBJ1-5,TGTGCCTGGAGTCGGAGGGGGCGCAATCAGCCCCAGCATTTT,CAWSRRGRNQPQHF
TRBV5-1,NA,NA,TRBJ2-7,TGCGCCAGCAGCTCCTCCCAGGGGCAAACCTACGAGCAGTACTTC,CASSSSQGQTYEQYF
TRBV14,NA,TRBD2,TRBJ2-5,TGTGCCAGCAGCCAAGGAGTCGGCGGGGGGGTAGAGACCCAGTACTTC,CASSQGVGGGVETQYF
TRBV28,NA,TRBD1,TRBJ1-1,TGTGCCAGCAGGCGAAAAGGACAGGGAAACACTGAAGCTTTCTTT,CASRRKGQGNTEAFF
TRBV7-2,NA,NA,TRBJ1-5,TGTGCCAGCAGCTTAGATGGGGGGGCGGGACAGCCCCAGCATTTT,CASSLDGGAGQPQHF
TRBV19,NA,NA,TRBJ1-2,TGTGCCAGTAGTATTACCGGTGCTACTAACTATGGCTACACCTTC,CASSITGATNYGYTF
TRBV4-1,NA,NA,TRBJ2-5,TGCGCCAGCAGCCAAGACCCGGGAGAGACCCAGTACTTC,CASSQDPGETQYF
TRBV28,few,TRBD2,TRBJ2-2,TGTGCCAGCAGTTCTATCCTAGACTATTCTAGCGGGAGACCGCCCGGGGAGCTGTTTTTT,CASSSILDYSSGRPPGELFF